The T cell receptor (beta chain) under discussion was sequenced for a study of T cell clonality in common variable immunodeficiency (dated by TCRdb to between 2015 and 2017). For sequencing input, CVID and control samples contributed equivalent amounts of genomic DNA. For every sample, a 60 bp segment covering the rearranged TCRbeta CDR3 region was amplified and then sequenced. The immunoSEQ assay, a bias-corrected multiplex PCR combined with high-throughput sequencing, was used to amplify TCRbeta. Concerning the study's data processing: Every unique nucleotide sequence was considered a clone and was annotated with V, D and J genes, copy number and frequency. Sequences were labeled productive if in frame, and non-productive if out of frame or containing stop codons. As previously described, Shannon's entropy was used to calculate clonality. The predicted amino acid sequences of productive clones were used to derive mean CDR3 Kyte-Doolittle hydropathy. Using the R hclust function, scaled V gene usage was clustered hierarchically with Manhattan distance and complete linkage. Sharing of clones by CDR3 amino acid sequence was evaluated by resampling 12 repertoires per group over 100 rounds. Repertoires were searched for approximately 77 published EBV-specific and about 250 published CMV-specific TCRbeta sequences. Analysis left out two CVID samples that produced under 10,000 sequences, so 45 or so CVID repertoires remained. This immuneACCESS table, as held by TCRdb, lists in-frame sequences with V and J called but not all clones. Of the missing ones, under half trace to an unresolved V gene in checked studies; the others have no known cause. V, J and clone size are those of that table, while D and trimming were read from the DNA. The table records roughly 60,000 clones for this sample, and not one of them appears only once. Around 1.6% of the sample lies in the top ten.

What the work shows at the level of the full study, not this receptor alone: CVID TCRbeta sequences were reported to have fewer deletions and N-nucleotide insertions and to lack highly modified clones with 13 or more V deletions. CVID subjects shared fewer TCRbeta clones with each other than healthy controls did (p < 0.0001). Although equal DNA input was used, an average of about 85,000 unique sequences per sample was obtained for controls, compared with some 30,000 for CVID samples. According to the authors, finding the cause of the higher clonality in CVID would require sequencing the repertoires of T cell subpopulations. TCRbeta clonality was higher in CVID subjects than in healthy controls (t-test p = 0.018), and the increase was most characteristic of about a third of subjects. Differences among patients in the CVID cohort limited the correlations between repertoire features and clinical complications.

Predominantly Caucasian heritage was noted among both the CVID patients and the healthy controls. Heparinized peripheral whole blood samples of about 4.5 to 8.5 ml were obtained from each donor. Genomic DNA from adults with common variable immune deficiency (CVID) and from healthy adult controls was the source for sequencing TCRbeta CDR3 repertoires. The control group comprised approximately 22 healthy adult volunteers, some 12 female and approximately ten male, aged about 23 to 75 years with a mean age of 34. Diluted blood was density-centrifuged over Hypaque 1077 or Ficoll-Paque to isolate peripheral blood mononuclear cells. Unsorted mononuclear cells served as the source of genomic DNA, which was extracted either by Qiagen column purification or by a centrifugation-based method. Ends trimmed: V by 2 bases, J by 2 bases; bases unmatched to a gene: 5. CDR3 length: 15 amino acids, cysteine to phenylalanine. Of the CDR3's DNA, 36 bases were read; they are in frame from base 1. CDR1 and CDR2 (SGHRS, YFSETQ) derive from the germline V gene.

This clone appeared many times. The target of this receptor is not known. The observed sequence ends 3 residues before the CDR3 terminus, with the missing tail filled in from the germline J gene. Rearrangement joined TRBV5-1 to TRBJ2-3, and 7 junctional nucleotides match TRBD2. The source material was peripheral blood mononuclear cells. This sequence originates from a person aged 18 to 70 in good health. CDR3 bases read: TGCGCCAGCAGCTTCAGCGGGACCTTCACAGATACG. Translated, this is CASSFSGTFTDT. The full CDR3 protein reads CASSFSGTFTDTQYF.